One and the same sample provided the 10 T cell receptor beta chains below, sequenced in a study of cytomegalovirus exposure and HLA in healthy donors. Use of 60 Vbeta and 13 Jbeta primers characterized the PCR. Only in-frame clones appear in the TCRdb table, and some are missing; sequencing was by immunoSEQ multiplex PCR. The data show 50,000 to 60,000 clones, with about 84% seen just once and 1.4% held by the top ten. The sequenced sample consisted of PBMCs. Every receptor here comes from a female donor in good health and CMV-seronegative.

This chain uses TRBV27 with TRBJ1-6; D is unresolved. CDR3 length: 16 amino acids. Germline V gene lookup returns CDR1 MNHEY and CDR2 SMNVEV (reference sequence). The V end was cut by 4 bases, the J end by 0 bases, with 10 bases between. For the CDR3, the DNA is TGTGCCAGCAGTTGGGCAGAGAGCTCCTATAATTCACCCCTCCACTTT. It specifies CASSWAESSYNSPLHF.

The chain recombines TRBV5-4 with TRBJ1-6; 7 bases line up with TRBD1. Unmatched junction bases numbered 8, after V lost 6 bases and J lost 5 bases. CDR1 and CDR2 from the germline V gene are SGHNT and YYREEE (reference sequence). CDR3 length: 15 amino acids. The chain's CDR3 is CASKQDRNNNSPLHF. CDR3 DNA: TGTGCCAGCAAACAGGACAGGAACAATAATTCACCCCTCCACTTT.

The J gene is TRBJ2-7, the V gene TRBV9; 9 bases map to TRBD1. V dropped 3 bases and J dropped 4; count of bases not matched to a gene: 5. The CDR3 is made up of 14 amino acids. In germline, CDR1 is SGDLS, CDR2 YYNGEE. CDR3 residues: CASSAGTGRYEQYF. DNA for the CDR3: TGTGCCAGCAGCGCCGGGACAGGGAGATACGAGCAGTACTTC.

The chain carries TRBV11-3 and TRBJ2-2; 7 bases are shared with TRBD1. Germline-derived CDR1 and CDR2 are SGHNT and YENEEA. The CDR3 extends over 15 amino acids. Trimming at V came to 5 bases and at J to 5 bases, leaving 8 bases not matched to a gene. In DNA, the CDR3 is TGTGCCAGCAGCCCCGGGACAGTAGAGACCGGGGAGCTGTTTTTT. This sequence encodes CASSPGTVETGELFF.

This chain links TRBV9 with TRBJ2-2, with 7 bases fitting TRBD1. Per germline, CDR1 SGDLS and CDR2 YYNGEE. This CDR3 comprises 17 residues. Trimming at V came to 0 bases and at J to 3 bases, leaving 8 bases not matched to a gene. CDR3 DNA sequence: TGTGCCAGCAGCGTAGGGGGAAGAACAGGGGACACCGGGGAGCTGTTTTTT. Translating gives CASSVGGRTGDTGELFF.

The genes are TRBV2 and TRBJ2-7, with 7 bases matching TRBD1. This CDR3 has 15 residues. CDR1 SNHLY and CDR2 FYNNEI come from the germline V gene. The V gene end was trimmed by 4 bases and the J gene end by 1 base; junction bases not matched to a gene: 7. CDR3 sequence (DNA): TGTGCCAGCAGTGCCGACAGGGTACCTTCCTACGAGCAGTACTTC. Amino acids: CASSADRVPSYEQYF.

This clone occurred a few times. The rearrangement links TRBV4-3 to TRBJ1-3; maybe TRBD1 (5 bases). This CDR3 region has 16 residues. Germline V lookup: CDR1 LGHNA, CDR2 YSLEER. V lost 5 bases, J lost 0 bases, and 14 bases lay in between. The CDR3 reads CASSYRPDNSGNTIYF. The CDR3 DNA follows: TGCGCCAGCAGCTATAGACCGGACAACTCTGGAAACACCATATATTTT.

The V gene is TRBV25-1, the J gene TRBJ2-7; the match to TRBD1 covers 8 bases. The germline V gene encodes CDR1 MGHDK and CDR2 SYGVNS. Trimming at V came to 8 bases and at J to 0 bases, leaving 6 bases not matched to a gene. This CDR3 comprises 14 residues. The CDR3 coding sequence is TGTGCCAGCCGAGACGGGACAGGCTCCTACGAGCAGTACTTC. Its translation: CASRDGTGSYEQYF.

The CDR3 reads CASSFSSGVGYGYTF. As DNA, the CDR3 is TGTGCCAGCAGCTTCTCTTCAGGGGTGGGCTATGGCTACACCTTC. The V gene is TRBV9, the J gene TRBJ1-2, with D perhaps TRBD1 (6 bases). This CDR3 region has 15 residues. Germline CDR1 SGDLS, CDR2 YYNGEE. Deletions cut 4 bases from V and 4 bases from J, with 17 bases between.

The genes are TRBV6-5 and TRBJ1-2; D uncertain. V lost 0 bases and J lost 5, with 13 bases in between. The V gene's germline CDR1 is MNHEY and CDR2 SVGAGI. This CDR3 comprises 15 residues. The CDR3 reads CASSYSGSSVYGYTF. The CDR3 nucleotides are TGTGCCAGCAGTTACTCGGGCAGCTCCGTTTATGGCTACACCTTC.